This TCR beta chain was sequenced during a study of OX40 agonist ivuxolimab in advanced cancers. Overall study context: Of the patients, three showed partial responses, one with hepatocellular carcinoma and two with cutaneous melanoma. Whole-study results and caveats: CD4+ and CD8+ blood T cells expanded clonally by week 6 at 0.1 to 3.0 mg/kg. On average, CD8+ T cells had more expanded clones than CD4+. There were also nonresponders showing low normalized T-cell clonal expansion.

V was cut by 2 bases and J by 2 bases, with 7 bases left in between. The germline CDR1 and CDR2 sequences are SGDLS and YYNGEE. The CDR3 runs 13 residues. Repertoires were generated with immunoSEQ multiplex PCR, while TCRdb's copy carries only in-frame clones and drops some. Of 50,000 to 85,000 clones listed, 85% were seen once; the top ten hold roughly 4%. A few counts support this clone. Its antigen is undetermined. This chain joins TRBV9 and TRBJ2-5; perhaps TRBD2 as D (5 bases). The sequence derives from an adult with an advanced solid tumor such as melanoma, head and neck, liver or kidney cancer. Sequences were derived from CD4+ or CD8+ T cells sorted from blood, sampled in a trial of the OX40 agonist ivuxolimab. The CDR3 loop is CASSVGLQETQYF. The CDR3 DNA reads as TGTGCCAGCAGCGTTGGACTTCAAGAGACCCAGTACTTC.